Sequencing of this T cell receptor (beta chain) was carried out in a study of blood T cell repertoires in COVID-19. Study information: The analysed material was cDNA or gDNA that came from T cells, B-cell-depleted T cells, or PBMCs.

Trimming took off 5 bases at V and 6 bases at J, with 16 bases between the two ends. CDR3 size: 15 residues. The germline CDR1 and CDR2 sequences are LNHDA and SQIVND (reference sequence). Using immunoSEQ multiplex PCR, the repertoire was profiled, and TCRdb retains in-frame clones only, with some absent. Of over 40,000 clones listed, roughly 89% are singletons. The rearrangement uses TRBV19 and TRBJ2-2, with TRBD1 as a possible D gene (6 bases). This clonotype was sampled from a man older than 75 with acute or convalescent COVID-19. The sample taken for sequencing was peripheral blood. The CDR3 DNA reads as TGTGCCAGTAGTTCGGACAGCCGGCGGTCCGGGGAGCTGTTTTTT. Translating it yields CASSSDSRRSGELFF.